This T cell receptor beta chain comes out of a study of T cells and Merkel cell carcinoma outcomes. Study results and caveats: Repertoire plus T-cell density reportedly predicted Merkel cell carcinoma outcomes.

V gave up 4 bases and J gave up 6 bases, with 19 bases separating them. Germline-derived CDR1 and CDR2 are SGHNT and YENEEA. The CDR3 extends over 16 amino acids. Generated by immunoSEQ multiplex PCR, the TCRdb table keeps only in-frame clones and is missing some. The sample holds about 15,000 clones, over 80% seen once. This clone rates as large. Its antigen is not known. The V and J genes are TRBV11-3 and TRBJ2-1, with a weak D call TRBD2 (6 bases). Sequenced material: tumor tissue from Merkel cell carcinoma. This TCR was sampled from a human donor with Merkel cell carcinoma. CDR3 residues: CASSSEGGDPSNEQFF. In DNA, the CDR3 is TGTGCCAGCAGCTCCGAAGGCGGGGACCCAAGCAATGAGCAGTTCTTC. Supplemented by reference TRBV11-3 and TRBJ2-1, the full variable domain reads EAGVVQSPRYKIIEKKQPVAFWCNPISGHNTLYWYLQNLGQGPELLIRYENEEAVDDSQLPKDRFSAERLKGVDSTLKIQPAELGDSAVYLCASSSEGGDPSNEQFFGPGTRLTVL.